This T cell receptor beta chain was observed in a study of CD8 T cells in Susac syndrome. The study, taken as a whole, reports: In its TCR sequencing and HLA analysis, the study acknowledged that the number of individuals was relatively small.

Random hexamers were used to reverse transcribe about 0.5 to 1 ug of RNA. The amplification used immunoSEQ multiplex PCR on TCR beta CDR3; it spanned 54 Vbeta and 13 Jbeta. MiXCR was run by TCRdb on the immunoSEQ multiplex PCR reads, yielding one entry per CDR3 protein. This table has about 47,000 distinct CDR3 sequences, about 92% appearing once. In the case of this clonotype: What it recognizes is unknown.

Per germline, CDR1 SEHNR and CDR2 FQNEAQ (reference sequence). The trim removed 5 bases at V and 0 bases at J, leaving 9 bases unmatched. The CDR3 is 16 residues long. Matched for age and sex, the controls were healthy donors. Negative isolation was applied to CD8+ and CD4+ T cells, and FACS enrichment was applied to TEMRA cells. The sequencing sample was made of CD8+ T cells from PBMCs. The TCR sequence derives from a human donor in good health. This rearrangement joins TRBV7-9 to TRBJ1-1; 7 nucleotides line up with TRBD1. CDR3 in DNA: TGTGCCAGCAGCATAGAGGCCGGACAGGTGAACACTGAAGCTTTCTTT. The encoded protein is CASSIEAGQVNTEAFF.